Sequencing of this T cell receptor beta chain was carried out in a study of cytomegalovirus exposure and HLA in healthy donors. Use of 60 Vbeta and 13 Jbeta primers characterized the PCR. Libraries were prepared by immunoSEQ multiplex PCR; TCRdb keeps only in-frame clonotypes and omits some of them. Of around 120,000 clones in the sample, around 76% were seen once. CDR3 length equals 16 residues. V shed 4 bases, J shed 1 base, and the junction held 9 bases outside the gene matches. The germline V gene has CDR1 SGHRS and CDR2 YFSETQ. Details on this clone: Its antigen remains unidentified.

Study conclusions and caveats: A list of approximately 150 TCR beta chains associated with cytomegalovirus was given. TCR association rates varied by HLA locus in a later analysis, with DRB1 highest and HLA-C lowest. TCR beta sequences reportedly predicted most subjects' HLA-A and HLA-B alleles accurately.

What was sequenced was PBMCs. This chain uses TRBV5-1 with TRBJ2-3; 7 nucleotides match TRBD1. This receptor was obtained from a woman between 50 and 59 years old in good health and CMV-seronegative. CDR3 loop: CASSPDYRGGTDTQYF. CDR3 coding DNA: TGCGCCAGCAGCCCGGATTACAGGGGTGGCACAGATACGCAGTATTTT.